This entry features one TCR beta chain sequence. Antigen: not known. The CDR3 length is 12 residues. The V and J ends lost 2 bases and 6 bases respectively, with 4 bases between them. Primers used in a second PCR of about 6 to 12 cycles were a sample-barcoded 5' primer and a J-beta primer mix. TCRdb used MiXCR to reprocess the 5' RACE reads, holding one entry per CDR3 protein. The table includes around 1,000,000 distinct CDR3 sequences, 25% detected once. This sample was taken from a study of blood T cells in healthy people across ages. General observations from the study: It was not known whether donors were CMV positive (a possible confounder of expanded clonotype changes).

The sample also formed part of further work on T cells of mothers and their children. That source notes: Related mother-child pairs showed slightly higher but non-significant overlap than unrelated pairs.

The rearrangement links TRBV12-3 or TRBV12-4 to TRBJ1-4; D is ambiguous. Sequenced: blood. This sequence was found in a girl under 10 years old in good health. Here the CDR3 reads CASSLLDEKLFF. The CDR3 nucleotides are TGTGCCAGCAGTTTACTAGATGAAAAACTGTTTTTT.